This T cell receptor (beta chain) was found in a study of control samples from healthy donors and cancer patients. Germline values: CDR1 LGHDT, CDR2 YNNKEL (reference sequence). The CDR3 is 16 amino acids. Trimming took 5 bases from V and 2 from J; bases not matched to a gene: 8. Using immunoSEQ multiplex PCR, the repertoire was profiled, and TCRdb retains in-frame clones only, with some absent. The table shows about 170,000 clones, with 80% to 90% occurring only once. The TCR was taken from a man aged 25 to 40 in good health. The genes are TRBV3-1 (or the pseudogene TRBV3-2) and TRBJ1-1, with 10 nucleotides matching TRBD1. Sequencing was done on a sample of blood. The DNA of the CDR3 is TGTGCCAGCAGCGCCCGGGACAGGGGAGGAAACACTGAAGCTTTCTTT. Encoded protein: CASSARDRGGNTEAFF.